Listed below are T cell receptor beta chains from one sample, sequenced in a study of cytomegalovirus exposure and HLA in healthy donors. Clones were sequenced by immunoSEQ multiplex PCR, and TCRdb holds only the in-frame ones, with some missing. Recorded for this sample: roughly 65,000 clones. Sequenced sample: PBMCs. These receptors were taken from a boy younger than 18 in good health and CMV-seronegative. CDR3s include the opening cysteine and the closing phenylalanine or tryptophan. The order of the fields is D gene, V gene, J gene, CDR3 DNA, CDR3 protein. A D gene is named only where the DNA matches it firmly.

D gene: TRBD1; V gene: TRBV18; J gene: TRBJ2-7; CDR3 DNA: TGTGCCAGCTCACCCCCCGGGACAGAACCCTACGAGCAGTACTTC; CDR3 protein: CASSPPGTEPYEQYF
D gene: -; V gene: TRBV15; J gene: TRBJ1-1; CDR3 DNA: TGTGCCACTAGGGAGAGGATGGGGAACACTGAAGCTTTCTTT; CDR3 protein: CATRERMGNTEAFF
D gene: TRBD2; V gene: TRBV29-1; J gene: TRBJ2-1; CDR3 DNA: TGCAGCGGAAACCGCCCTAGCGGACTCAATGAGCAGTTCTTC; CDR3 protein: CSGNRPSGLNEQFF
D gene: TRBD1; V gene: TRBV27; J gene: TRBJ1-2; CDR3 DNA: TGTGCCAGCAGTCGGACAGGGGGCAACTATGGCTACACCTTC; CDR3 protein: CASSRTGGNYGYTF
D gene: -; V gene: TRBV2; J gene: TRBJ1-2; CDR3 DNA: TGTGCCAGCAGTGAAGGTGTAACAGGGCAATTGGCTGGTGGCTACACCTTC; CDR3 protein: CASSEGVTGQLAGGYTF
D gene: TRBD1; V gene: TRBV5-1; J gene: TRBJ1-1; CDR3 DNA: TGCGCCAGCAGCTTGACCAGGGGGACCAATACTGAAGCTTTCTTT; CDR3 protein: CASSLTRGTNTEAFF
D gene: -; V gene: TRBV9; J gene: TRBJ2-1; CDR3 DNA: TGTGCCAGCAGCGTAGCGACAGAGCAGTTCTTC; CDR3 protein: CASSVATEQFF
D gene: TRBD1; V gene: TRBV5-6; J gene: TRBJ2-1; CDR3 DNA: TGTGCCAGCAGCTTGCGGACAGGCGCCTACAATGAGCAGTTCTTC; CDR3 protein: CASSLRTGAYNEQFF
D gene: TRBD1; V gene: TRBV5-4; J gene: TRBJ2-3; CDR3 DNA: TGTGCCAGCAGCTTGACCACAGGGGGCCCTGAGGATACGCAGTATTTT; CDR3 protein: CASSLTTGGPEDTQYF
D gene: -; V gene: TRBV6-1; J gene: TRBJ2-3; CDR3 DNA: TGTGCCAGCAGTGTTCAGGGCACAGATACGCAGTATTTT; CDR3 protein: CASSVQGTDTQYF
D gene: TRBD1; V gene: TRBV5-8; J gene: TRBJ2-1; CDR3 DNA: TGTGCCAGCAGCTTGCCCTACCGACAGGGCGGGAATGAGCAGTTCTTC; CDR3 protein: CASSLPYRQGGNEQFF
D gene: -; V gene: TRBV19; J gene: TRBJ1-2; CDR3 DNA: TGTGCCAGTAGTACCGCGGCCAGTGGATATGGCTACACCTTC; CDR3 protein: CASSTAASGYGYTF
D gene: -; V gene: TRBV7-2; J gene: TRBJ1-1; CDR3 DNA: TGTGCCAGCAGCTCTCCATCGCTCTCGGGGACTGAAGCTTTCTTT; CDR3 protein: CASSSPSLSGTEAFF
D gene: TRBD2; V gene: TRBV11-2; J gene: TRBJ2-3; CDR3 DNA: TGTGCCAGCAGCCCCGGGGGACTAGCGGAGCAGTATTTT; CDR3 protein: CASSPGGLAEQYF
D gene: TRBD1; V gene: TRBV5-1; J gene: TRBJ2-7; CDR3 DNA: TGCGCCAGCAGCTTGGCCGGGACAGGGGGGTACGAGCAGTACTTC; CDR3 protein: CASSLAGTGGYEQYF
D gene: TRBD1; V gene: TRBV2; J gene: TRBJ1-2; CDR3 DNA: TGTGCCAGCAGTGGACAGGGGGCAAGGTACGGCTACACCTTC; CDR3 protein: CASSGQGARYGYTF
D gene: TRBD1; V gene: TRBV29-1; J gene: TRBJ1-3; CDR3 DNA: TGCAGCGTTGAAGAAAGGACAGGGGGTTATGGAAACACCATATATTTT; CDR3 protein: CSVEERTGGYGNTIYF
D gene: TRBD1; V gene: TRBV13; J gene: TRBJ1-3; CDR3 DNA: TGTGCCAGCACCTCGACAGGGGAAGGTAGAAACACCATATATTTT; CDR3 protein: CASTSTGEGRNTIYF
D gene: TRBD1; V gene: TRBV7-6; J gene: TRBJ1-4; CDR3 DNA: TGTGCCAGCAGCTCGGGACCCGACGGGACAGCTGAAAAACTGTTTTTT; CDR3 protein: CASSSGPDGTAEKLFF
D gene: TRBD1; V gene: TRBV29-1; J gene: TRBJ1-1; CDR3 DNA: TGCAGCGTGGCAGGGGGGAACACTGAAGCTTTCTTT; CDR3 protein: CSVAGGNTEAFF
D gene: -; V gene: TRBV18; J gene: TRBJ1-6; CDR3 DNA: TGTGCCAGCTCAGGGGAGCTAAATAATTCACCCCTCCACTTT; CDR3 protein: CASSGELNNSPLHF
D gene: -; V gene: TRBV6-4; J gene: TRBJ2-3; CDR3 DNA: TGTGCCAGCAGAAACTTACAGGGAAATACGCAGTATTTT; CDR3 protein: CASRNLQGNTQYF